This T cell receptor (beta chain) emerged from a study of blood T cell repertoires in COVID-19. Study-level information: T cells, B-cell-depleted T cells, or PBMCs provided the cDNA or gDNA that served as material.

Trimming cost V 5 bases and J 0 bases; bases outside gene matches: 7. The CDR3 totals 16 residues. CDR1 and CDR2 from the germline V gene are KGHSH and LQKENI. Authors' methods: Reference gene primer amplification gave estimated nucleated cell counts. TCRdb keeps only in-frame clones here, not all; method: immunoSEQ multiplex PCR. The V and J calls and the clone size are those of that table, but D and trimming were determined from the DNA. The sample has some 45,000 clones, approximately 80% seen once. Sequenced material: peripheral blood. This receptor was identified in a man in his sixties with acute or convalescent COVID-19. The chain has TRBV18 and TRBJ1-3; TRBD1 matches 7 bases. CDR3 nucleotide sequence: TGTGCCAGCTCAGGAGGGACAGTTTTCTCTGGAAACACCATATATTTT. It yields the protein CASSGGTVFSGNTIYF.